The 32 T cell receptor beta chains below all came from one sample that was sequenced in a study of blood T cell repertoires in COVID-19. Method: immunoSEQ multiplex PCR; TCRdb's copy keeps in-frame clones and lacks some. The sample has 30,000 or so clones, roughly 84% seen once; the top ten hold 9% to 10%. The sequenced sample was peripheral blood. All receptors come from an older man with active COVID-19.

V is TRBV4-1 and J is TRBJ2-7, with 8 bases lining up with TRBD1. This CDR3 comprises 16 residues. Germline trimming cut 4 bases from V and 3 bases from J; bases unmatched to any gene: 11. Germline CDR1 MGHRA, CDR2 YSYEKL. The CDR3 sequence: CASSPGPGTGIYEQYF. The CDR3 DNA is TGCGCCAGCAGCCCAGGCCCCGGGACAGGTATCTACGAGCAGTACTTC.

The J gene is TRBJ1-1, the V gene TRBV29-1; D uncertain. Trimming cost V 3 bases and J 0 bases, with 8 bases left between them. The V gene's germline CDR1 is SQVTM and CDR2 ANQGSEA. There are 13 residues in the CDR3. The CDR3 sequence is CSVEVGVNTEAFF. CDR3 nucleotides: TGCAGCGTTGAGGTCGGGGTGAACACTGAAGCTTTCTTT.

The chain combines TRBV6-5 with TRBJ2-1; 12 nucleotides agree with TRBD1. CDR3 length equals 15 residues. Germline CDR1 and CDR2: MNHEY and SVGAGI. V shed 2 bases, J shed 12 bases, and the junction held 8 bases outside the gene matches. The CDR3 nucleotides read TGTGCCAGCAGTTACGCCGGGACAGGGGGCGGTTGGCAGTTCTTC. Its protein product is CASSYAGTGGGWQFF.

The genes are TRBV28 and TRBJ1-5; D not resolved. The CDR3 is 13 residues long. V lost 6 bases, J lost 7 bases, and 13 bases lay in between. Per the germline V gene, CDR1 is MDHEN and CDR2 is SYDVKM. The CDR3 is CASRQTNEQPQHF. DNA of the CDR3: TGTGCCAGCAGACAGACGAACGAACAGCCCCAGCATTTT.

This chain joins TRBV7-9 and TRBJ1-2; D call uncertain. The germline gives CDR1 SEHNR, CDR2 FQNEAQ (reference sequence). With 2 bases removed from V and 5 bases from J, the gap between germline ends came to 12 bases. CDR3 size: 14 residues. The CDR3 region has the DNA TGTGCCAGCAGCTTACCAGCGTATGGGTATGGCTACACCTTC. As protein: CASSLPAYGYGYTF.

The chain is built from TRBV7-9 and TRBJ1-1; D is unresolved. Germline loops: CDR1 SEHNR, CDR2 FQNEAQ (reference sequence). Trimming took 1 base from V and 0 from J, leaving 6 bases between them. There are 14 residues in the CDR3. The CDR3 nucleotides are TGTGCCAGCAGCTTAGGCGGTGTGAACACTGAAGCTTTCTTT. The encoded protein is CASSLGGVNTEAFF.

This clone was observed once. The CDR3 sequence is CASSWSPNMDEKLFF. In DNA form, the CDR3 reads TGTGCCAGCAGTTGGAGCCCCAACATGGATGAAAAACTGTTTTTT. The V gene is TRBV27, the J gene TRBJ1-4, with no clear D. V lost 4 bases and J lost 6, with 15 bases in between. CDR1 and CDR2 from the germline V gene are MNHEY and SMNVEV (reference sequence). CDR3 length: 15 amino acids.

The genes are TRBV30 and TRBJ1-3; D perhaps matches TRBD1 (5 bases). The CDR3 consists of 15 residues. V was clipped by 1 base and J by 0 bases, with 10 bases between them. Germline V lookup: CDR1 GTSNPN, CDR2 SVGIG (reference sequence). This CDR3 is CAWSARTISGNTIYF. As DNA, the CDR3 is TGTGCCTGGAGTGCCCGGACAATCTCTGGAAACACCATATATTTT.

The chain uses TRBV4-2 and TRBJ2-7; TRBD2 aligns across 8 bases. There are 15 residues in the CDR3. Germline V gene sequence: CDR1 LGHNA, CDR2 YNFKEQ. Trimming removed 1 base from V and 0 bases from J; junction bases left unmatched: 2. Written as DNA, the CDR3 is TGTGCCAGCAGCCAAGGACTAGCGCCCTCCTACGAGCAGTACTTC. Its protein is CASSQGLAPSYEQYF.

The chain has TRBV15 and TRBJ2-7; TRBD2 matches 7 bases. With 1 base clipped from V and 6 bases from J, the junction kept 9 bases outside the gene matches. CDR3 length equals 15 residues. CDR1 LNHNV and CDR2 YYDKDF come from the germline V gene (reference sequence). CDR3 loop: CATSRGGGGVGEQYF. Here the CDR3 DNA reads TGTGCCACCAGCAGAGGGGGCGGGGGAGTCGGCGAGCAGTACTTC.

The J gene is TRBJ1-1, the V gene TRBV7-2; unclear D gene. CDR3 length: 15 residues. With 0 bases removed from V and 5 bases from J, the gap between germline ends came to 13 bases. Germline V lookup: CDR1 SGHTA, CDR2 FQGNSA. CDR3 protein: CASSLASPEYTEAFF. CDR3 in DNA: TGTGCCAGCAGCTTAGCTTCGCCGGAGTATACTGAAGCTTTCTTT.

The V gene is TRBV23-1, the J gene TRBJ2-5; D remains unclear. TRBV23-1 is labeled an ORF, and its function is uncertain. The CDR3 spans 12 residues. Trimming shortened V by 1 base and J by 5 bases, and 5 bases separated the two germline ends. CDR3 amino acids: CASSQLRETQYF. The CDR3 DNA is TGCGCCAGCAGTCAATTGAGGGAGACCCAGTACTTC.

This chain joins TRBV3-1 (or the pseudogene TRBV3-2) and TRBJ2-5; 7 positions match TRBD1. CDR3 length equals 12 residues. V lost 1 base to trimming and J lost 11 bases; unmatched junction nucleotides: 4. Germline CDR1 LGHDT, CDR2 YNNKEL (reference sequence). The CDR3 DNA sequence: TGTGCCAGCAGCCAAGCTGTCAGGGGGCAGTACTTC. Its protein product is CASSQAVRGQYF.

V gene TRBV29-1 combines with J gene TRBJ1-1; D ambiguous. Germline V CDR1 and CDR2: SQVTM, ANQGSEA. Trimming cost V 7 bases and J 11 bases, with 20 bases left between them. The CDR3 loop spans 12 amino acids. The CDR3 reads CSAAGRRQTAFF. The CDR3 DNA sequence: TGCAGCGCAGCTGGGAGGCGGCAGACGGCTTTCTTT.

The V gene is TRBV7-9, the J gene TRBJ2-7, with 7 bases fitting TRBD1. Trimming removed 6 bases from V and 4 bases from J; junction bases left unmatched: 6. Germline V CDR1 and CDR2: SEHNR, FQNEAQ (reference sequence). The CDR3 length is 13 residues. The CDR3 loop is CASRQGQSYEQYF. CDR3 sequence (DNA): TGTGCCAGCAGGCAGGGACAGTCGTACGAGCAGTACTTC.

The rearrangement uses TRBV6-5 and TRBJ1-2; D call uncertain. V was trimmed by 2 bases and J by 1 base, leaving 11 bases between them. The length of the CDR3 is 15 residues. Per germline, CDR1 MNHEY and CDR2 SVGAGI. CDR3 loop: CASSYRNSFNYGYTF. CDR3 nucleotides: TGTGCCAGCAGTTACCGTAACAGCTTTAACTATGGCTACACCTTC.

The CDR3 loop reads CASKMGPNSPLHF. For the CDR3, the DNA is TGTGCCAGCAAGATGGGGCCGAATTCACCCCTCCACTTT. V usage is TRBV11-2 and J usage is TRBJ1-6, with D perhaps TRBD1 (5 bases). The V and J ends lost 7 bases and 7 bases respectively, with 11 bases between them. Germline CDR1 SGHAT, CDR2 FQNNGV. There are 13 residues in the CDR3.

CDR3 amino acids: CASSERLVGYTF. The CDR3 nucleotides read TGTGCCAGCAGTGAGCGGTTGGTTGGCTACACCTTC. V gene TRBV6-1 combines with J gene TRBJ1-2; D gene unclear. The CDR3 totals 12 residues. V was clipped by 3 bases and J by 7 bases, with 9 bases between them. Germline loops: CDR1 MNHNS, CDR2 SASEGT.

The chain is built from TRBV19 and TRBJ1-2; 9 bases match TRBD1. CDR3 length: 13 residues. Per the germline V gene, CDR1 is LNHDA and CDR2 is SQIVND (reference sequence). Trimming removed 5 bases from V and 7 bases from J; junction bases left unmatched: 5. This CDR3 is CASSPTGGSGYTF. DNA of the CDR3: TGTGCCAGTAGTCCGACAGGGGGGTCTGGCTACACCTTC. The whole variable domain, remainder taken from reference TRBV19 and TRBJ1-2, is DGGITQSPKYLFRKEGQNVTLSCEQNLNHDAMYWYRQDPGQGLRLIYYSQIVNDFQKGDIAEGYSVSREKKESFPLTVTSAQKNPTAFYLCASSPTGGSGYTFGSGTRLTVV.

The chain is built from TRBV5-1 and TRBJ1-2, with D possibly TRBD1 on 5 matching bases. In germline, CDR1 is SGHRS, CDR2 YFSETQ. The CDR3 runs to 13 residues. Trimming shortened V by 2 bases and J by 6 bases, and 11 bases separated the two germline ends. DNA for the CDR3: TGCGCCAGCAGCTTTCAGGGAAAGGATGGCTACACCTTC. Translating gives CASSFQGKDGYTF.

The chain combines TRBV7-9 with TRBJ2-3; 7 bases match TRBD2. The CDR3 length is 16 residues. Germline-derived CDR1 and CDR2 are SEHNR and FQNEAQ (reference sequence). V lost 2 bases to trimming and J lost 1 base; unmatched junction nucleotides: 6. CDR3: CASSLRSAGGTDTQYF. In DNA form, the CDR3 reads TGTGCCAGCAGCTTACGCTCGGCGGGGGGCACAGATACGCAGTATTTT. Looking up the rest from reference TRBV7-9 and TRBJ2-3 gives the full variable domain: DTGVSQNPRHKITKRGQNVTFRCDPISEHNRLYWYRQTLGQGPEFLTYFQNEAQLEKSRLLSDRFSAERPKGSFSTLEIQRTEQGDSAMYLCASSLRSAGGTDTQYFGPGTRLTVL.

The V call is TRBV7-9, the J call TRBJ1-1; D ambiguous. V lost 1 base and J lost 11, with 11 bases in between. This CDR3 is built from 12 residues. The V gene's germline CDR1 is SEHNR and CDR2 FQNEAQ (reference sequence). CDR3 bases: TGTGCCAGCAGCTTAGTGGGCACGGGGGCTTTCTTT. Protein sequence: CASSLVGTGAFF.

The CDR3 sequence: CASRSGTVLSQPQHF. DNA of the CDR3: TGTGCCAGCAGATCAGGGACAGTACTCTCTCAGCCCCAGCATTTT. This chain uses TRBV6-5 with TRBJ1-5; 7 bases line up with TRBD1. The length of the CDR3 is 15 residues. Germline V gene lookup returns CDR1 MNHEY and CDR2 SVGAGI. Unmatched junction bases numbered 11, after V lost 6 bases and J lost 6 bases.

V and J are TRBV3-1 (or the pseudogene TRBV3-2) and TRBJ2-1; 7 nucleotides match TRBD2. V dropped 4 bases and J dropped 1; count of bases not matched to a gene: 10. The germline V gene has CDR1 LGHDT and CDR2 YNNKEL (reference sequence). The CDR3 sequence is 17 residues long. The CDR3 DNA reads as TGTGCCAGCAGCCCTTTAGCGGGTCGAGGGTCCTACAATGAGCAGTTCTTC. Residues: CASSPLAGRGSYNEQFF.

This clone has just a few counts. The V and J genes are TRBV5-1 and TRBJ2-2; 8 bases are a match to TRBD2. The germline V gene has CDR1 SGHRS and CDR2 YFSETQ. The CDR3 has 12 amino acids. Trimming cost V 5 bases and J 7 bases; bases outside gene matches: 1. This CDR3 is CASSSGDGELFF. Written as DNA, the CDR3 is TGCGCCAGCAGTAGCGGGGACGGGGAGCTGTTTTTT.

The chain joins TRBV7-9 to TRBJ2-5, with D possibly matching TRBD2 (6 bases). Germline V CDR1 and CDR2: SEHNR, FQNEAQ (reference sequence). The CDR3 sequence is 14 residues long. Trimming took 7 bases from V and 1 from J, leaving 13 bases between them. CDR3 DNA: TGTGCCAGCAACCCATCCGGGAGCCAAGAGACCCAGTACTTC. Residues: CASNPSGSQETQYF.

The CDR3 nucleotides are TGCGCCAGCAGCCAAGGGGGTCGCTATGGCTACACCTTC. Its translation is CASSQGGRYGYTF. This chain uses TRBV5-1 with TRBJ1-2; a possible D gene is TRBD1 (6 bases). The CDR3 consists of 13 residues. The V gene's germline CDR1 is SGHRS and CDR2 YFSETQ. The ends were cut back, 4 bases at V and 4 bases at J, with 11 bases in the middle.

The chain employs TRBV12-3 or TRBV12-4 and TRBJ1-1, with 9 bases aligning to TRBD1. The V and J ends lost 6 bases and 5 bases, in that order; junction bases with no gene match: 4. The CDR3 is 13 amino acids. The CDR3 reads CASSTGGFTEAFF. The CDR3, as DNA: TGTGCCAGCAGCACAGGGGGCTTTACTGAAGCTTTCTTT.

The chain employs TRBV2 and TRBJ1-1, with TRBD1 matching 9 bases. Germline CDR1 SNHLY, CDR2 FYNNEI. V lost 0 bases and J lost 1; bases outside the gene matches: 0. The CDR3 runs to 15 residues. The CDR3 nucleotides are TGTGCCAGCAGTGAAGCGGACAGGGGGAACACTGAAGCTTTCTTT. It translates to CASSEADRGNTEAFF.

This chain links TRBV4-1 with TRBJ2-2; tentatively, D is TRBD2 (5 bases). Trimming took 0 bases from V and 7 from J, leaving 12 bases between them. Germline V gene sequence: CDR1 MGHRA, CDR2 YSYEKL. CDR3 size: 15 residues. The CDR3 loop reads CASSQDIPGVGELFF. CDR3 bases: TGCGCCAGCAGCCAAGATATACCCGGGGTCGGGGAGCTGTTTTTT.

The chain links TRBV5-5 to TRBJ1-6; D is perhaps TRBD1 (5 bases). This CDR3 spans 16 amino acids. The germline gives CDR1 SGHKS, CDR2 YYEKEE (reference sequence). V was shortened by 5 bases and J by 7 bases, with 19 bases between the two germline ends. CDR3 residues: CASRNFQGFSNSPLHF. CDR3 DNA sequence: TGTGCCAGCAGAAATTTTCAGGGTTTTTCGAATTCACCCCTCCACTTT.

The rearrangement links TRBV7-9 to TRBJ2-2, with unresolved D. Trimming pared 5 bases from V and 5 bases from J, leaving 12 bases between. The CDR3 sequence is 14 residues long. The germline V gene has CDR1 SEHNR and CDR2 FQNEAQ (reference sequence). CDR3 amino acids: CASSPNRLTGELFF. DNA for the CDR3: TGTGCCAGCAGCCCAAACAGATTGACCGGGGAGCTGTTTTTT.